The present T cell receptor (beta chain) was sequenced within a study of blood T cell repertoires in COVID-19. The data were produced by immunoSEQ multiplex PCR, yet TCRdb's version contains in-frame clones alone and is incomplete. The data show about 310,000 clones, with 87% seen just once and 1% held by the top ten. The CDR3 covers 17 residues. Trimming pared 7 bases from V and 3 bases from J, leaving 22 bases between. The germline CDR1 and CDR2 sequences are MDHEN and SYDVKM. The sample taken for sequencing was peripheral blood. The chain recombines TRBV28 with TRBJ1-3; D is unresolved. The clonotype comes from a man aged 50-60 years with active or convalescent COVID-19. The CDR3 bases are TGTGCCAGCACCTCCCCAGGACCGCGGGTAGGTGGAAACACCATATATTTT. Translation gives CASTSPGPRVGGNTIYF.